This record looks at one TCR beta chain sequence and its context. This specimen belongs to a study of Graves' ophthalmopathy and Graves' hyperthyroidism. V shed 3 bases and J 0 bases; nucleotides not matched to a gene: 5. Germline-derived CDR1 and CDR2 are SGHRS and YFSETQ. The CDR3 sequence is 16 residues long. PBMCs originated in 8.5 to 10 ml of fresh peripheral blood. Amplification of TCR beta CDR3 regions used RNA transcripts. The workflow started with a first-round RT-PCR run with HTBI primers and then moved on to a second-round multiplex PCR. TCRdb itself ran the multiplex PCR reads through MiXCR, one entry per CDR3 protein. The sample carries roughly 400,000 distinct CDR3 sequences, roughly 15% recorded once.

This chain uses TRBV5-1 with TRBJ2-2, with 7 bases identical to TRBD2. The sequencing sample was made of peripheral blood. This sequence was found in an adult woman with stable Graves' hyperthyroidism. CDR3 nucleotides: TGCGCCAGCAGCTGGGGAGGGCCTTCGAACACCGGGGAGCTGTTTTTT. Translated, it gives CASSWGGPSNTGELFF.